The source of this T cell receptor beta chain is a study of T cell changes during pregnancy in multiple sclerosis. Generated by immunoSEQ multiplex PCR, the TCRdb table keeps only in-frame clones and is missing some. The data contain roughly 41,000 clones, roughly nine tenths of them singletons. The CDR3 totals 17 residues. The junction had 11 bases not matched to a gene; V was cut back by 4 bases and J by 0 bases. From germline, CDR1 is SGHTS and CDR2 YDEGEE. The receptor comes from a female donor with multiple sclerosis, enrolled in a pregnancy study. The V call is TRBV5-8, the J call TRBJ1-1; 8 bases fit TRBD1. The sample was CD4+ T cells from peripheral blood mononuclear cells, taken in the first trimester of pregnancy. This chain's CDR3 is CASSVLTGAGMNTEAFF. The CDR3 DNA is TGTGCCAGCAGCGTACTGACAGGGGCAGGGATGAACACTGAAGCTTTCTTT.